A selection of T cell receptor beta chains follows, all from one sample in a study of molecular identifiers for immune sequencing clone quantification. TCRdb called the PCR reads again in MiXCR, with one record for every CDR3 protein. This sample yields approximately 680,000 distinct CDR3 sequences, of which roughly 27% are seen a single time; 0.75% to 0.8% belongs to the top ten. The sequenced sample consisted of naive CD8+ T cells from blood, with Jurkat cell RNA spiked in. Receptor source: a human donor in good health. Some libraries in this study had Jurkat cell RNA spiked in. CDR3s include the opening cysteine and the closing phenylalanine or tryptophan. The D gene is left open where the match is weak. Expanded clones get a size class; other rows say once, few or many, or leave the size out.

>-|TRBJ1-1|TRBV20-1|many
CSARDKGTGGTEAFF
TGCAGTGCTAGAGATAAGGGAACGGGCGGCACTGAAGCTTTCTTT
>TRBD1|TRBJ2-4|TRBV15|many
CATSSRQGEGNIQYF
TGTGCCACCAGTTCGAGACAGGGAGAGGGAAACATTCAGTACTTC
>TRBD2|TRBJ2-3|TRBV20-1|few
CSARDLLAGGTDTQYF
TGCAGTGCTAGAGATCTTCTAGCGGGGGGTACAGATACGCAGTATTTT
>-|TRBJ2-3|TRBV6-5|once
CASSATGGHTDTQYF
TGTGCCAGCAGCGCGACAGGCGGGCACACAGATACGCAGTATTTT
>-|TRBJ2-3|TRBV13|-
CAGTPPSRCDTQYF
TGTGCCGGCACGCCTCCCAGCCGATGTGATACGCAGTATTTT
>TRBD2|TRBJ2-3|TRBV27|many
CASSSLRVVAGVTDTQYF
TGTGCCAGCAGTTCACTCCGTGTGGTAGCGGGGGTCACAGATACGCAGTATTTT
>-|TRBJ1-1|TRBV20-1|-
CSARGPGATEAFF
TGCAGTGCTAGAGGCCCCGGGGCAACTGAAGCTTTCTTT
>TRBD2|TRBJ2-7|TRBV20-1|many
CSAYLAERYEQYF
TGCAGTGCTTACCTAGCGGAGCGCTACGAGCAGTACTTC
>-|TRBJ1-5|TRBV5-6|few
CASSLGGPGIDQPQHF
TGTGCCAGCAGCTTAGGGGGGCCAGGGATCGATCAGCCCCAGCATTTT
>TRBD2|TRBJ2-7|TRBV9|-
CASSVAPAGAYEQYF
TGTGCCAGCAGCGTAGCGCCAGCGGGAGCCTACGAGCAGTACTTC